The 32 T cell receptor beta chains reported below all come from one sample, sequenced in a study of human T cells and chemical hapten exposure. One entry per CDR3 protein results from TCRdb running MiXCR on the RACE reads. The sample records about 120,000 distinct CDR3 sequences, roughly an eighth being singletons. Time point given: patch test 1, 2 weeks after DPC sensitization. Treatment here: therapeutic diphenylcyclopropenone sensitization with weekly scalp DPC. The specimen was whole blood, collected in connection with sensitization to the hapten diphenylcyclopropenone (DPC). The origin of the receptors is a woman in her fifties or sixties with alopecia areata. Some clones in this sample may be carry-over from other donors' samples.

This clonotype was counted ten times or more. The chain couples TRBV6-6 to TRBJ1-3; D not resolved. The length of the CDR3 is 15 residues. CDR1 is MNHNY, CDR2 SVGAGI, per germline (reference sequence). The V gene lost 8 bases and the J gene lost 0 bases, with 14 bases spanning the gap. The chain's CDR3 is CASWPDGYSGNTIYF. DNA for the CDR3: TGTGCCAGCTGGCCGGACGGTTACTCTGGAAACACCATATATTTT.

This chain links TRBV5-6 with TRBJ1-3, with D hard to call. The CDR3 runs to 13 residues. The germline V and J ends were trimmed by 1 base and 4 bases, with 6 bases remaining between them. CDR1 and CDR2 (germline): SGHDT, YYEEEE. The DNA of the CDR3 is TGTGCCAGCAGCTTGTTCTCCGGAAACACCATATATTTT. Its translation is CASSLFSGNTIYF.

This clonotype was seen more than once but under ten times. The chain links TRBV20-1 to TRBJ2-3, with D perhaps assigned TRBD1 or TRBD2 (5 bases each). V dropped 4 bases and J dropped 0 bases, with 11 bases sitting between them. Germline assignment: CDR1 DFQATT and CDR2 SNEGSKA (reference sequence). The CDR3 runs to 14 residues. CDR3 sequence: CSATWGGSTDTQYF. In DNA, the CDR3 is TGCAGTGCTACATGGGGCGGGAGCACAGATACGCAGTATTTT.

The genes are TRBV28 and TRBJ2-7, with 8 bases lining up with TRBD1. After removal of 6 bases from V and 8 bases from J, the junction contained 6 bases not matched to a gene. The CDR3 length is 12 residues. Per the germline V gene, CDR1 is MDHEN and CDR2 is SYDVKM. The CDR3 coding sequence is TGTGCCAGCAGCCCCGGACAGGGAAAGCAGTACTTC. Translated: CASSPGQGKQYF.

The chain has TRBV29-1 and TRBJ2-2, with D tentatively TRBD1 (6 bases). Per germline, CDR1 SQVTM and CDR2 ANQGSEA. There are 13 residues in the CDR3. Trimming left V 7 bases short and J 3 bases short, with 12 bases between. CDR3 in DNA: TGCAGCGCGAGGACAGCGTACACCGGGGAGCTGTTTTTT. As protein: CSARTAYTGELFF.

This clonotype was counted only a few times. The V and J genes are TRBV7-2 and TRBJ2-1, with unresolved D. The CDR3 consists of 13 residues. Germline assignment: CDR1 SGHTA and CDR2 FQGNSA. V shed 8 bases and J shed 3 bases, with 11 bases lying between them. CDR3 protein: CASARWGYNEQFF. As DNA, the CDR3 is TGTGCCAGCGCGAGGTGGGGCTACAATGAGCAGTTCTTC.

This clonotype appeared many times. This chain uses TRBV18 with TRBJ2-6; the D is unclear. Trimming shortened V by 3 bases and J by 4 bases, and 7 bases separated the two germline ends. CDR3 length equals 14 residues. In germline, CDR1 is KGHSH, CDR2 LQKENI. In DNA, the CDR3 is TGTGCCAGCTCACCCCCTGGAGGGGCCAACGTCCTGACTTTC. It codes for CASSPPGGANVLTF.

This clonotype has ten or more counts. The chain employs TRBV4-2 and TRBJ1-6; 12 bases fit TRBD1. The CDR3 covers 21 residues. The V and J ends lost 0 bases and 7 bases, in that order; junction bases with no gene match: 16. The germline V gene has CDR1 LGHNA and CDR2 YNFKEQ. The CDR3 coding sequence is TGTGCCAGCAGCCAAGATAGGGGCTGGGGACAGGGGGCTTGGGAGAATTCACCCCTCCACTTT. Its protein is CASSQDRGWGQGAWENSPLHF.

V usage is TRBV20-1 and J usage is TRBJ2-3; 8 bases fit TRBD2. Looked up from germline, CDR1 is DFQATT and CDR2 is SNEGSKA (reference sequence). The CDR3 consists of 14 residues. Trimming took 3 bases from V and 0 from J; bases not matched to a gene: 2. Here the CDR3 DNA reads TGCAGTGCTAGCGGGGGGGGTAGCACAGATACGCAGTATTTT. Residues: CSASGGGSTDTQYF.

This clonotype has just a few counts. The chain is built from TRBV7-2 and TRBJ2-7, with a weak D call TRBD1 (6 bases). Looked up from germline, CDR1 is SGHTA and CDR2 is FQGNSA. V lost 3 bases, J lost 4 bases, and 16 bases lay in between. CDR3 length equals 15 residues. The CDR3 sequence is CASSLFRGAEYEQYF. For the CDR3, the DNA is TGTGCCAGCAGCTTGTTCAGGGGCGCTGAGTACGAGCAGTACTTC.

The sample holds many counts of this clonotype. The CDR3 loop reads CASGGVGTDTQYF. The CDR3 region has the DNA TGTGCCAGCGGGGGAGTGGGCACAGATACGCAGTATTTT. The chain links TRBV7-9 to TRBJ2-3, with D perhaps given as TRBD1 or TRBD2 (5 bases each). Between the trimmed V and J ends, which lost 8 bases and 1 base, there was a span of 10 bases. The CDR3 is made up of 13 amino acids. Per germline, CDR1 SEHNR and CDR2 FQNEAQ (reference sequence). The whole variable domain, filled in from reference TRBV7-9 and TRBJ2-3, reads DTGVSQNPRHKITKRGQNVTFRCDPISEHNRLYWYRQTLGQGPEFLTYFQNEAQLEKSRLLSDRFSAERPKGSFSTLEIQRTEQGDSAMYLCASGGVGTDTQYFGPGTRLTVL.

Ten or more counts support this clonotype. V and J are TRBV10-1 and TRBJ2-1; perhaps D is TRBD1 or TRBD2 (5 bases each). V was pared by 3 bases and J by 5 bases, with 14 bases between. The CDR3 runs to 15 residues. CDR1 is WNHNN, CDR2 SYGVQD, per germline (reference sequence). The CDR3, as DNA: TGCGCCAGCAGTGACCTGGGGACGCCTAACAATGAGCAGTTCTTC. Amino acids: CASSDLGTPNNEQFF.

The genes are TRBV7-9 and TRBJ1-6, with D possibly matching TRBD1 (6 bases). V was trimmed by 7 bases and J by 9 bases, leaving 16 bases between them. Germline V CDR1 and CDR2: SEHNR, FQNEAQ (reference sequence). The CDR3 spans 14 residues. The CDR3 region is CASTGGGMGSPLHF. Here the CDR3 DNA reads TGTGCCAGCACCGGAGGGGGGATGGGTTCACCCCTCCACTTT.

This clonotype has more than one count but fewer than ten. The chain is built from TRBV24-1 and TRBJ2-3, with 12 bases fitting TRBD1. The CDR3 runs 16 residues. V lost 7 bases, J lost 1 base, and 5 bases stayed unmatched. Germline CDR1 and CDR2: KGHDR and SFDVKD. CDR3 sequence reads: CATRPGTGGGTDTQYF. In DNA, the CDR3 is TGTGCCACCAGACCCGGGACAGGGGGCGGCACAGATACGCAGTATTTT.

Only a few counts were recorded for this clonotype. The V gene is TRBV28, the J gene TRBJ2-3; the match to TRBD2 covers 7 bases. The CDR3 is 17 residues long. The J segment lost 4 bases and the V segment lost 2 bases, leaving 12 bases of the junction unmatched. The germline V gene has CDR1 MDHEN and CDR2 SYDVKM. CDR3 bases: TGTGCCAGCAGTTTAGATTTAATGCGGGAGATCGCAGATACGCAGTATTTT. Translation: CASSLDLMREIADTQYF.

V usage is TRBV4-3 and J usage is TRBJ2-3; 9 bases match TRBD1. There are 17 residues in the CDR3. V shed 1 base, J shed 7 bases, and the junction held 12 bases outside the gene matches. Germline V CDR1 and CDR2: LGHNA, YSLEER. The CDR3 bases are TGCGCCAGCAGCCAAGGATCATGGGACAGGGCACGGAATACGCAGTATTTT. Translating it yields CASSQGSWDRARNTQYF.

V and J are TRBV28 and TRBJ2-1; D is unresolved. The CDR3 has 12 amino acids. Trimming removed 0 bases at V and 7 bases at J, with 4 bases between. The germline V gene has CDR1 MDHEN and CDR2 SYDVKM. The CDR3 bases are TGTGCCAGCAGTTTATGGGGAAATGAGCAGTTCTTC. It codes for CASSLWGNEQFF.

This clonotype was observed at least ten times. The V gene is TRBV4-1, the J gene TRBJ1-4; no definite D call. Trimming took off 2 bases at V and 3 bases at J, with 10 bases between the two ends. CDR3 length: 15 amino acids. Germline CDR1 reads MGHRA; CDR2 reads YSYEKL. CDR3 region: CASSQLWGPNEKLFF. CDR3 in DNA: TGCGCCAGCAGCCAACTCTGGGGTCCTAATGAAAAACTGTTTTTT.

The sample holds many counts of this clonotype. The chain couples TRBV5-6 to TRBJ2-3, with 8 nucleotides matching TRBD1. This CDR3 has 16 amino acids. Germline assignment: CDR1 SGHDT and CDR2 YYEEEE. V shed 4 bases and J 4 bases; nucleotides not matched to a gene: 11. As DNA, the CDR3 is TGTGCCAGCAGCGGCCCGGACAGGGTCTGGTCAGATACGCAGTATTTT. Translating gives CASSGPDRVWSDTQYF. Drawing the rest from reference TRBV5-6 and TRBJ2-3, the complete variable domain is DAGVTQSPTHLIKTRGQQVTLRCSPKSGHDTVSWYQQALGQGPQFIFQYYEEEERQRGNFPDRFSGHQFPNYSSELNVNALLLGDSALYLCASSGPDRVWSDTQYFGPGTRLTVL.

The rearrangement joins TRBV29-1 to TRBJ1-1, with TRBD1 as a possible D gene (6 bases). The CDR3 is 16 residues long. Germline assignment: CDR1 SQVTM and CDR2 ANQGSEA. V was shortened by 5 bases and J by 1 base, with 20 bases between the two germline ends. The CDR3 here is CSVLGAVGARNTEAFF. The CDR3 nucleotides are TGCAGCGTTTTGGGGGCCGTTGGTGCGAGGAACACTGAAGCTTTCTTT.

This chain connects TRBV24-1 to TRBJ2-3; TRBD2 might be the D (6 bases). Deletions cut 7 bases from V and 7 bases from J, with 14 bases between. Germline CDR1 is KGHDR and CDR2 is SFDVKD. The CDR3 length is 13 residues. CDR3 residues: CATSPFSGYTQYF. The CDR3 coding sequence is TGTGCCACCAGCCCCTTTAGCGGATATACGCAGTATTTT.

The chain carries TRBV7-2 and TRBJ2-1; unclear D gene. Germline assignment: CDR1 SGHTA and CDR2 FQGNSA. V lost 1 base, J lost 3 bases, and 7 bases lay in between. CDR3 length equals 14 residues. The DNA of the CDR3 is TGTGCCAGCAGCTTAGTTGGTGGCTACAATGAGCAGTTCTTC. Translating gives CASSLVGGYNEQFF.

V is TRBV5-4 and J is TRBJ2-3; 9 bases align to TRBD2. The J segment lost 1 base and the V segment lost 7 bases, leaving 7 bases of the junction unmatched. CDR1 and CDR2 from the germline V gene are SGHNT and YYREEE (reference sequence). This CDR3 comprises 15 residues. CDR3: CASSPSGGRTDTQYF. The DNA for the CDR3 is TGTGCCAGCTCCCCCAGCGGGGGGCGCACAGATACGCAGTATTTT.

This clonotype was seen a handful of times. This rearrangement joins TRBV29-1 to TRBJ2-2, with 7 bases matching TRBD2. This CDR3 comprises 12 residues. V shed 7 bases and J 6 bases; nucleotides not matched to a gene: 5. Germline values: CDR1 SQVTM, CDR2 ANQGSEA. The CDR3 DNA follows: TGCAGCGCCAGACTAGCCGCCGGGGAGCTGTTTTTT. Translated: CSARLAAGELFF.

This clonotype was counted a few times. This chain joins TRBV29-1 and TRBJ1-1, with D uncertain. V gave up 6 bases and J gave up 4 bases, with 6 bases separating them. The CDR3 runs 10 residues. The germline gives CDR1 SQVTM, CDR2 ANQGSEA. The chain's CDR3 is CSVYATEAFF. Here the CDR3 DNA reads TGCAGCGTGTACGCCACTGAAGCTTTCTTT.

This chain links TRBV4-3 with TRBJ2-1, with TRBD1 matching over 9 bases. With 0 bases clipped from V and 4 bases from J, the junction kept 4 bases outside the gene matches. This CDR3 contains 16 residues. CDR1 is LGHNA, CDR2 YSLEER, per germline. The CDR3 DNA reads TGCGCCAGCAGCCAAGAAAGGGACAGGGTATACAATGAGCAGTTCTTC. Amino acids: CASSQERDRVYNEQFF.

This clonotype has a handful of counts. The chain carries TRBV5-1 and TRBJ2-3; possible D gene TRBD2, 5 bases. From germline, CDR1 is SGHRS and CDR2 YFSETQ. V was clipped by 4 bases and J by 4 bases, with 13 bases between them. The CDR3 extends over 14 amino acids. The CDR3 protein is CASSPGMRADTQYF. The CDR3 DNA follows: TGCGCCAGCAGCCCCGGGATGAGGGCAGATACGCAGTATTTT. Based on the CDR3 plus reference TRBV5-1 and TRBJ2-3, the full variable domain is KAGVTQTPRYLIKTRGQQVTLSCSPISGHRSVSWYQQTPGQGLQFLFEYFSETQRNKGNFPGRFSGRQFSNSRSEMNVSTLELGDSALYLCASSPGMRADTQYFGPGTRLTVL.

This clonotype was counted ten times or more. The V gene is TRBV20-1, the J gene TRBJ1-1; D might be TRBD1 (5 bases). The germline V gene encodes CDR1 DFQATT and CDR2 SNEGSKA (reference sequence). Trimming removed 5 bases from V and 3 bases from J, with 13 bases in between. CDR3 length equals 13 residues. The CDR3 spells CSAGVRGYTEAFF. In DNA, the CDR3 is TGCAGTGCTGGAGTAAGGGGATACACTGAAGCTTTCTTT.

This clonotype was counted between two and nine times. The chain is built from TRBV5-1 and TRBJ1-1; D unclear. Germline CDR1 reads SGHRS; CDR2 reads YFSETQ. Trimming removed 4 bases from V and 1 base from J, with 5 bases in between. This CDR3 spans 12 amino acids. CDR3 amino acids: CASSPGNTEAFF. CDR3 DNA: TGCGCCAGCAGCCCGGGGAACACTGAAGCTTTCTTT.

This clonotype has just a few counts. The V gene is TRBV28, the J gene TRBJ2-7; the match to TRBD2 covers 7 bases. Trimming took 3 bases from V and 0 from J; bases not matched to a gene: 8. Germline CDR1 MDHEN, CDR2 SYDVKM. The CDR3 is 16 amino acids. The CDR3 here is CASSFTLAELSYEQYF. Here the CDR3 DNA reads TGTGCCAGCAGTTTCACCCTAGCGGAGCTCTCCTACGAGCAGTACTTC.

This clonotype was counted many times. V gene TRBV7-6 combines with J gene TRBJ2-1; 8 bases line up with TRBD2. From germline, CDR1 is SGHVS and CDR2 FNYEAQ. V lost 5 bases to trimming and J lost 2 bases; unmatched junction nucleotides: 2. The CDR3 totals 14 residues. The CDR3: CASSPGGPYNEQFF. The CDR3 region has the DNA TGTGCCAGCAGCCCGGGGGGGCCCTACAATGAGCAGTTCTTC. Drawing the rest from reference TRBV7-6 and TRBJ2-1, the complete variable domain is GAGVSQSPRYKVTKRGQDVALRCDPISGHVSLYWYRQALGQGPEFLTYFNYEAQQDKSGLPNDRFSAERPEGSISTLTIQRTEQRDSAMYRCASSPGGPYNEQFFGPGTRLTVL.

This sequence joins TRBV11-2 and TRBJ2-2, with 7 bases fitting TRBD2. The CDR3 extends over 16 amino acids. Trimming took 11 bases from V and 0 from J; bases not matched to a gene: 12. Looked up from germline, CDR1 is SGHAT and CDR2 is FQNNGV. The CDR3 reads CAGNRGRETNTGELFF. The CDR3 DNA follows: TGTGCCGGTAATCGGGGGAGGGAGACGAACACCGGGGAGCTGTTTTTT.